The clone carrying this T cell receptor beta chain has more than one count but fewer than ten. Trimming removed 1 base at V and 4 bases at J, with 7 bases between. Germline values: CDR1 MNHNS, CDR2 SASEGT. This CDR3 has 13 residues. The repertoire was sequenced with immunoSEQ multiplex PCR; TCRdb's copy has only in-frame clones and lacks some. The sample includes 450,000 to 500,000 clones, around 85% seen only once; the top ten take roughly 8%. The record originates from a study of blood T cell repertoires in COVID-19. This rearrangement joins TRBV6-1 to TRBJ1-2; tentatively, D is TRBD1 (6 bases). Sequenced input: PBMCs or T cells enriched from blood (not recorded which). The sequence was collected from a woman aged 55-75 years who had recovered from COVID-19. The CDR3 DNA follows: TGTGCCAGCAGTGAAGGACAGGTCTATGGCTACACCTTC. This encodes CASSEGQVYGYTF.